This TCR beta chain derives from a study of T cell repertoires in cytomegalovirus infection (dated by TCRdb to the late 2010s). For context, the study as a whole: The peptide stimulations were aimed at well-studied HLA-B-restricted epitopes as well as recently identified HLA-C-restricted CMV epitopes, whose presentation resists viral immunomodulation. Donor HLA type was relevant to the analysis, as public TCR beta signatures indicated carriage of CMV infection together with the matching HLA type. Broader findings and caveats from the paper: In both this cohort and an independent cohort of 352 donors, the cumulative frequency of public TCR beta family members distinguished carriers of CMV infection plus the relevant HLA type. The ex vivo response was dominated by HLA-C-restricted CMV-specific TCR beta clonotypes, which also provided the single most frequent clonotype in two of eight donors.

At least ten counts were recorded for this clonotype. This receptor's antigen is unknown. Base qualities are not at hand, and no much larger clone is one base apart. The treatment or condition label, as the study defines it: in vitro stimulation with specific CMV peptide epitopes to enrich CMV-specific T cells. The data were produced on an Illumina HiSeq 1500. In-frame beta chains were kept once TCRdb had trimmed the public reads at Q25 with fastp and called clones with MiXCR. Rows are combined by CDR3 protein, so each entry shows the most common genes and DNA. The sample records 900,000 to 950,000 distinct CDR3 sequences, roughly 30% of which are singletons. Roughly 13% of the sample is held by the ten biggest clonotypes. The junction shows trimming of 2 bases on V and 3 bases on J, plus 13 bases between the germline ends. The germline V gene gives CDR1 as SGHVS and CDR2 as FQNEAQ. The CDR3 goes from the cysteine to the phenylalanine over 15 residues. Left in the record is the CDR3 DNA by itself, 45 bases read in frame from the first base.

The receptor's source is a human donor in good health (CMV status not recorded). Some clones in this sample may be carry-over from other donors' samples. The rearranged chain carries TRBV7-8 and TRBJ1-1, with no confident D gene call. The starting material was cultured CD8+ T cells from PBMCs, obtained from culture after CMV antigen stimulation. The DNA is as follows: TGTGCCAGCAGCTTAAGGCCGGGAGGGTACACTGAAGCTTTCTTT. Translated, this gives CASSLRPGGYTEAFF.